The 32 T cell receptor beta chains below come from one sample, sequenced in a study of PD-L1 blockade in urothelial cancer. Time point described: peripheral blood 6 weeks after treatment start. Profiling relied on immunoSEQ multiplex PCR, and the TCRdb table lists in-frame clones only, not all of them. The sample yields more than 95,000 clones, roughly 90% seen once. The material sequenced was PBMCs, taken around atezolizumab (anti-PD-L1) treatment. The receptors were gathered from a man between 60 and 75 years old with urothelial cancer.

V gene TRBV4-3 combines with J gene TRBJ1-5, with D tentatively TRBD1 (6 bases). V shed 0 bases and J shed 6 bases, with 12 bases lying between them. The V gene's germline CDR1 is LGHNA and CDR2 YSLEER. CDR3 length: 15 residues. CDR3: CASSQDGAGAQPQHF. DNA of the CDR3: TGCGCCAGCAGCCAAGATGGGGCAGGGGCTCAGCCCCAGCATTTT.

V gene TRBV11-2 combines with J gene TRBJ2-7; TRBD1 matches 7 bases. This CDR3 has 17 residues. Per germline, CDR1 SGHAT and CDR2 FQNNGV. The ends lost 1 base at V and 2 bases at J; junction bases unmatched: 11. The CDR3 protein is CASSLALGPGGAYEQYF. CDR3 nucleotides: TGTGCCAGCAGCTTAGCATTAGGTCCAGGGGGTGCCTACGAGCAGTACTTC.

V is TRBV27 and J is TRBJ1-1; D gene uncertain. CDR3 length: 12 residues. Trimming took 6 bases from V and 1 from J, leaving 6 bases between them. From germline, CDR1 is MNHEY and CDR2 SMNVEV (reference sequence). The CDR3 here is CASRRANTEAFF. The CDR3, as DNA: TGTGCCAGCAGGAGGGCGAACACTGAAGCTTTCTTT.

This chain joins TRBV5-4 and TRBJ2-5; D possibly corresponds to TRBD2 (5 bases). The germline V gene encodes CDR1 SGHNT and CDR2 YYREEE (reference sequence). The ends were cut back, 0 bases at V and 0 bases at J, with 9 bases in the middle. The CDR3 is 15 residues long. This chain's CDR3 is CASSLVKADQETQYF. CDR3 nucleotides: TGTGCCAGCAGCTTGGTAAAAGCGGACCAAGAGACCCAGTACTTC.

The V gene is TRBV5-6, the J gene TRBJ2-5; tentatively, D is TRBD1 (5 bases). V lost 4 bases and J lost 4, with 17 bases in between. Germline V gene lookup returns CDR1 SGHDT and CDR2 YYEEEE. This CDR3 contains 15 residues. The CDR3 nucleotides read TGTGCCAGCAGCCCCGGACACGAACGCCGAGAGACCCAGTACTTC. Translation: CASSPGHERRETQYF. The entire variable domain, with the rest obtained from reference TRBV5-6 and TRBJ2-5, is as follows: DAGVTQSPTHLIKTRGQQVTLRCSPKSGHDTVSWYQQALGQGPQFIFQYYEEEERQRGNFPDRFSGHQFPNYSSELNVNALLLGDSALYLCASSPGHERRETQYFGPGTRLLVL.

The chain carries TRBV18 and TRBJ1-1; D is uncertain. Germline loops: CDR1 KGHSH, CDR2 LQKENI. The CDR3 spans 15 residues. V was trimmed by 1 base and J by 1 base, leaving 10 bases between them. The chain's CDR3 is CASSPRAGENTEAFF. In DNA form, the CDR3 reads TGTGCCAGCTCACCACGTGCTGGAGAGAACACTGAAGCTTTCTTT.

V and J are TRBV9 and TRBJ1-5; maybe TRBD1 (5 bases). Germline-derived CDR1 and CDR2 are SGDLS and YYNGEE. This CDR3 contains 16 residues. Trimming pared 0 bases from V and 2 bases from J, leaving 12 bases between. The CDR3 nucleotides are TGTGCCAGCAGCGTAGATCCAGGGAACGGCAATCAGCCCCAGCATTTT. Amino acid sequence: CASSVDPGNGNQPQHF.

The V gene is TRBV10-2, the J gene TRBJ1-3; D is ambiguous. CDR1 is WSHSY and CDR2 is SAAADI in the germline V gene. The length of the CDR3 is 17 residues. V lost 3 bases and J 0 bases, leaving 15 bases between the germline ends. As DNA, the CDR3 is TGCGCCAGCAGTGATTCTATGACGGAGGCCTCTGGAAACACCATATATTTT. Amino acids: CASSDSMTEASGNTIYF.

The CDR3 DNA sequence: TGTGCCAGCAGCCGACAGGGGTATAATTCACCCCTCCACTTT. Its translation: CASSRQGYNSPLHF. This chain links TRBV27 with TRBJ1-6; 8 nucleotides line up with TRBD1. There are 14 residues in the CDR3. From germline, CDR1 is MNHEY and CDR2 SMNVEV (reference sequence). The trim removed 6 bases at V and 4 bases at J, leaving 2 bases unmatched.

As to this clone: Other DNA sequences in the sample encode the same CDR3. CDR3 protein: CATTKRAGQDFSGANVLTF. For the CDR3, the DNA is TGTGCCACCACCAAGAGGGCGGGGCAGGATTTCTCTGGGGCCAACGTCCTGACTTTC. This chain connects TRBV15 to TRBJ2-6, with D perhaps matching TRBD2 (6 bases). The CDR3 covers 19 residues. Germline CDR1 LNHNV, CDR2 YYDKDF (reference sequence). V gave up 7 bases and J gave up 0 bases, with 22 bases separating them.

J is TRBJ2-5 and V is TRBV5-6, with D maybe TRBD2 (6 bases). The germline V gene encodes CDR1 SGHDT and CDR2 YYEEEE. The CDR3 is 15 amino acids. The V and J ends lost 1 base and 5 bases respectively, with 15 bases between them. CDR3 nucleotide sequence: TGTGCCAGCAGCTTGAGGGCTGGAGGGGCGGAGACCCAGTACTTC. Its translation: CASSLRAGGAETQYF.

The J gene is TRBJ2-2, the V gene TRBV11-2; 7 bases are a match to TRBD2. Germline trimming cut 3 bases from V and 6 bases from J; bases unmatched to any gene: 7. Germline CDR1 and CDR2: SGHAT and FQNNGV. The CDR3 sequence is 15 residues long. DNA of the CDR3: TGTGCCAGCAGCTTCGGAGGGAGGGCCCCCGGGGAGCTGTTTTTT. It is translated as CASSFGGRAPGELFF.

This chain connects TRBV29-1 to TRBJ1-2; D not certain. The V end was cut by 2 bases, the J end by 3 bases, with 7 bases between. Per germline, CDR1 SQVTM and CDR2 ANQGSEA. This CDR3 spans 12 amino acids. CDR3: CSVEIRDYGYTF. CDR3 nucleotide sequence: TGCAGCGTTGAAATCCGAGACTATGGCTACACCTTC.

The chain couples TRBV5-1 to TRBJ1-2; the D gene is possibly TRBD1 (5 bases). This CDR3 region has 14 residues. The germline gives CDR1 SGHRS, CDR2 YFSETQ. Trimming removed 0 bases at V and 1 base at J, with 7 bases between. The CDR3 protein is CASSLDRNNYGYTF. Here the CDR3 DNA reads TGCGCCAGCAGCTTGGACAGGAATAACTATGGCTACACCTTC.

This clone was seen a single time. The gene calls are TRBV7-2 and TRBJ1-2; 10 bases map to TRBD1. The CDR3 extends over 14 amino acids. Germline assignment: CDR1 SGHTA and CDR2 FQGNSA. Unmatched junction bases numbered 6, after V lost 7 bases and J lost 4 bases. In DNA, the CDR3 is TGTGCCAGCACCGGACAGGGGGGGGCCTATGGCTACACCTTC. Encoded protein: CASTGQGGAYGYTF.

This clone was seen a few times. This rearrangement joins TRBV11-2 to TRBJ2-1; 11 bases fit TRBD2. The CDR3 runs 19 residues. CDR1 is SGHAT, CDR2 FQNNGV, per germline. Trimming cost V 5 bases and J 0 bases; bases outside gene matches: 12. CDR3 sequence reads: CASSRTSGSRRSSYNEQFF. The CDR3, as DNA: TGTGCCAGCAGCAGGACTAGCGGGTCACGGAGAAGCTCCTACAATGAGCAGTTCTTC.

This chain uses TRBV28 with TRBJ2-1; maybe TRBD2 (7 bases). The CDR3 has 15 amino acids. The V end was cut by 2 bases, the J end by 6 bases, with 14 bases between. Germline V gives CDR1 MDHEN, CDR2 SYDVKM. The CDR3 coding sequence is TGTGCCAGCAGTTTAGCCGGGGGGCCTACCAATGAGCAGTTCTTC. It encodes CASSLAGGPTNEQFF.

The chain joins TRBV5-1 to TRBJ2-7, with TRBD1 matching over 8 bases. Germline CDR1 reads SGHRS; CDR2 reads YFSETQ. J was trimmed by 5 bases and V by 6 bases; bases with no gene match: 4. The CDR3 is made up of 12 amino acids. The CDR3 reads CASTGQGDEQYF. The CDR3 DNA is TGCGCCAGCACAGGACAGGGCGACGAGCAGTACTTC.

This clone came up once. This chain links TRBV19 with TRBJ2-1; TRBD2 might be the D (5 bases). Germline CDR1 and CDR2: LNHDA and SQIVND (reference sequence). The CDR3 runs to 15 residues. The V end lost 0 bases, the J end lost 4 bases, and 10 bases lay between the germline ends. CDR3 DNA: TGTGCCAGTAGTATAGATCTCGGACTTTACAATGAGCAGTTCTTC. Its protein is CASSIDLGLYNEQFF.

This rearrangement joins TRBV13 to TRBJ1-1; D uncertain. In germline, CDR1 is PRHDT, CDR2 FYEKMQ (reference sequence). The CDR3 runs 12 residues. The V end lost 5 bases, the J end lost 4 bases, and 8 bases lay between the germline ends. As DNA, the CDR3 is TGTGCCAGCAGCCCGCGGGTCACTGAAGCTTTCTTT. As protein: CASSPRVTEAFF.

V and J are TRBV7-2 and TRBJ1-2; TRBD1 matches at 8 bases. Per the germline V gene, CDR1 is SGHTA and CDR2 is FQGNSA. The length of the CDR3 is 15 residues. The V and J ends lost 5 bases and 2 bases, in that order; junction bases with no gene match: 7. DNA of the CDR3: TGTGCCAGCAGCCCCGGTGGACAGGGCAACTATGGCTACACCTTC. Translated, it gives CASSPGGQGNYGYTF.

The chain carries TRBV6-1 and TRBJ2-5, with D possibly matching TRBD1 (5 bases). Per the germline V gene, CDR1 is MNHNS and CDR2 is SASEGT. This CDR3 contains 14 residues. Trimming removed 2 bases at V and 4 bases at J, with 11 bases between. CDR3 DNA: TGTGCCAGCAGTGAACCCCAGGGAATAGAGACCCAGTACTTC. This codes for CASSEPQGIETQYF.

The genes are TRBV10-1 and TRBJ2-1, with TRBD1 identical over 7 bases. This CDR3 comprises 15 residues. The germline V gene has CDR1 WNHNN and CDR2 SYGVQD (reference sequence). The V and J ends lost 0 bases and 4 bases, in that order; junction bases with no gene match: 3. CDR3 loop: CASSESGTEYNEQFF. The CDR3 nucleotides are TGCGCCAGCAGTGAGTCGGGGACAGAATACAATGAGCAGTTCTTC.

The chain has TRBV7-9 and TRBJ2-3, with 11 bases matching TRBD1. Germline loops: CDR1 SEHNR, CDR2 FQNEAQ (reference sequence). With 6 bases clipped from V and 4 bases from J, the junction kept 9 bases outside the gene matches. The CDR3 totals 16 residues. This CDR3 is CASSFSDRGPPDTQYF. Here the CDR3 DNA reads TGTGCCAGCAGTTTTTCGGACAGGGGGCCGCCAGATACGCAGTATTTT.

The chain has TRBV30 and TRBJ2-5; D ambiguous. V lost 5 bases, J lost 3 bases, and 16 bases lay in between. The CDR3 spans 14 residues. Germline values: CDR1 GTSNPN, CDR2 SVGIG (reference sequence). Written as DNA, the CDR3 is TGTGCCTGGGGGTACGACACCCGCAAAGAGACCCAGTACTTC. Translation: CAWGYDTRKETQYF.

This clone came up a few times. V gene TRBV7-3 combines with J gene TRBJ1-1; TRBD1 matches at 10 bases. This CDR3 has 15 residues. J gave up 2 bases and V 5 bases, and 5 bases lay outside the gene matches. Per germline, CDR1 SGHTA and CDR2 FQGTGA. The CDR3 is CASSGQGEGNTEAFF. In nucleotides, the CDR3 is TGTGCCAGCAGCGGACAGGGGGAAGGAAACACTGAAGCTTTCTTT.

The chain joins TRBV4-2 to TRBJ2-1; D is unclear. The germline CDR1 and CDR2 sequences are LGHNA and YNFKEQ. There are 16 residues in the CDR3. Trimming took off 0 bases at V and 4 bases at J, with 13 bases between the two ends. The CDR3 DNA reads TGTGCCAGCAGCCAAGATTCGATGAGAGATTACAATGAGCAGTTCTTC. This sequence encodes CASSQDSMRDYNEQFF.

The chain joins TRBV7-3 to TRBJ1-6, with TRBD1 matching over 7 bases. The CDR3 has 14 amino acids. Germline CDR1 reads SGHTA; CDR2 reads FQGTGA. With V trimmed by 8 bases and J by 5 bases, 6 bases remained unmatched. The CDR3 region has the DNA TGTGCCAGCGCCCGAGGGGGCGATAATTCACCCCTCCACTTT. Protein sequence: CASARGGDNSPLHF.

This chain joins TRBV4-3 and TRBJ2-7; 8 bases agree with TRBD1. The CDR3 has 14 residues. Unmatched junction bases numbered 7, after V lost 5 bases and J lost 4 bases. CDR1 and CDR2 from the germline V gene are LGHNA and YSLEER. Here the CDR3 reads CASSFRTGRYEQYF. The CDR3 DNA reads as TGCGCCAGCAGCTTTCGGACAGGGAGATACGAGCAGTACTTC.

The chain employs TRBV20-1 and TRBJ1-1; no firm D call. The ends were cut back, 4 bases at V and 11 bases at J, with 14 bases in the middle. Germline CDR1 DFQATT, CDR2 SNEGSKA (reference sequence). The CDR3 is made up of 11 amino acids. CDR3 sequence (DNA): TGCAGTGCTACAATAAACTATAGGGCTTTCTTT. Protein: CSATINYRAFF.

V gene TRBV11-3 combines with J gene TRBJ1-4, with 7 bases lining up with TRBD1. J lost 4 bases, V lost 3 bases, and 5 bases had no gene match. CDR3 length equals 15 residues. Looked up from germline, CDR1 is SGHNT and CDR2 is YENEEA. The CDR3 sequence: CASSFRDSFNEKLFF. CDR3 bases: TGTGCCAGCAGCTTCCGGGACAGCTTTAATGAAAAACTGTTTTTT.

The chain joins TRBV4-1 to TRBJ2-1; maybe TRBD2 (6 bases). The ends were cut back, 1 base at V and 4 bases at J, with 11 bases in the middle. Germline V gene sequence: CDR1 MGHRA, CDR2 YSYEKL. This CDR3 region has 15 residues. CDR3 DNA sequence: TGCGCCAGCAGCCAAGGACGGGAGTTTTACAATGAGCAGTTCTTC. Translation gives CASSQGREFYNEQFF.